The sample holds a few counts of the clone carrying this T cell receptor beta chain. Its antigen is not known. Before the COVID-19 pandemic, during about 2010-2019, CD4+ T cells were taken from unexposed donors. Isolation of CD4+ T cells took place after about 10 days in culture. Unexposed-donor CD4+ T cells were probed with SARS-CoV-2 S/N and four cold-coronavirus spikes, cells permitting. These data originate in a study of CD4 T cells in relation to SARS-CoV-2 and coronaviruses. Sequenced by immunoSEQ multiplex PCR; TCRdb stores in-frame clones only, minus some. The sample records some 23,000 clones, 76% being singletons. V lost 3 bases, J lost 5 bases, and 3 bases stayed unmatched. Germline V gives CDR1 LGHDT, CDR2 YNNKEL (reference sequence). This CDR3 spans 16 amino acids.

The material sequenced was CD4+ T cells from PBMCs, cultured in vitro. The receptor was derived from a human donor in good health. The J gene is TRBJ1-6, the V gene TRBV3-1 (or the pseudogene TRBV3-2), with 11 bases identical to TRBD1. CDR3 sequence (DNA): TGTGCCAGCAGCCACGGACAGGGGGCCAATAATTCACCCCTCCACTTT. It yields the protein CASSHGQGANNSPLHF.